This T cell receptor (beta chain) was sequenced during a study of blood T cell repertoires in COVID-19. Repertoires were generated with immunoSEQ multiplex PCR, while TCRdb's copy carries only in-frame clones and drops some. The repertoire holds 250,000 to 400,000 clones, with about 92% as singletons. A few counts support this clone. Germline V lookup: CDR1 SEHNR, CDR2 FQNEAQ (reference sequence). The V end lost 6 bases, the J end lost 7 bases, and 9 bases lay between the germline ends. The CDR3 spans 11 residues. The origin of this receptor is a man between 60 and 75 years old who had recovered from COVID-19. V usage is TRBV7-9 and J usage is TRBJ1-1; maybe TRBD1 (5 bases). Source material: PBMCs or T cells enriched from blood (not recorded which). The CDR3 loop is CASRTDSEAFF. The CDR3 region has the DNA TGTGCCAGCAGGACAGACAGTGAAGCTTTCTTT.